A single T cell receptor beta chain is shown here with its context. What it recognizes is unknown. The germline CDR1 and CDR2 sequences are SEHNR and FQNEAQ (reference sequence). The CDR3 has 14 amino acids. With 5 bases clipped from V and 3 bases from J, the junction kept 5 bases outside the gene matches. These data belong to a study of T cell responses to AZD1222 COVID-19 vaccine. Study-wide background: Pooling covered second doses at about 4 or about 12 weeks.

Assay used: immunoSEQ multiplex PCR; TCRdb lists only in-frame clones, some missing. The sample lists about 130,000 clones; about nine tenths were seen once. Study-wide points: Clonal diversity was possibly underestimated, and white British individuals and females predominated among donors. The study identified only a handful of AZD1222 recipients as seropositive at baseline. No repertoire was sampled before or during the peak T cell response, only after it.

This specimen consisted of peripheral blood, obtained on day 0 of AZD1222 vaccination. The chain is built from TRBV7-9 and TRBJ2-7; the match to TRBD1 covers 9 bases. This clonotype was sampled from an adult in good health. CDR3 sequence: CASSPWTGDYEQYF. In DNA form, the CDR3 reads TGTGCCAGCAGCCCGTGGACAGGGGACTACGAGCAGTACTTC. Using reference TRBV7-9 and TRBJ2-7 for the parts outside the CDR3, the full variable domain is DTGVSQNPRHKITKRGQNVTFRCDPISEHNRLYWYRQTLGQGPEFLTYFQNEAQLEKSRLLSDRFSAERPKGSFSTLEIQRTEQGDSAMYLCASSPWTGDYEQYFGPGTRLTVT.